This record concerns one T cell receptor (beta chain) sequence. With 3 bases clipped from V and 3 bases from J, the junction kept 10 bases outside the gene matches. This CDR3 has 16 residues. The germline CDR1 and CDR2 sequences are LNHDA and SQIVND (reference sequence). This entry comes from a study of blood T cell repertoires in COVID-19. Study-level background: Acute and convalescent COVID-19 samples came from the United States, Italy and Spain. From T cells, B-cell-depleted T cells, or PBMCs came the material, which was cDNA or gDNA.

Under the authors' procedure: Researchers report that nucleated cell counts were estimated from reference gene primer amplification. Clones were sequenced by immunoSEQ multiplex PCR, and TCRdb holds only the in-frame ones, with some missing. V, J and clone size are taken as reported in that table, and D and trimming were inferred from the DNA itself. The table lists 130,000 to 150,000 clones, just under 80% of them singletons. The rearrangement joins TRBV19 to TRBJ2-5, with 7 bases lining up with TRBD1. Material for sequencing was peripheral blood. This clonotype was sampled from an older woman with acute or convalescent COVID-19. The CDR3 loop reads CASSIFPSGQKETQYF. The CDR3 nucleotides are TGTGCCAGTAGTATTTTCCCCTCGGGACAGAAAGAGACCCAGTACTTC.